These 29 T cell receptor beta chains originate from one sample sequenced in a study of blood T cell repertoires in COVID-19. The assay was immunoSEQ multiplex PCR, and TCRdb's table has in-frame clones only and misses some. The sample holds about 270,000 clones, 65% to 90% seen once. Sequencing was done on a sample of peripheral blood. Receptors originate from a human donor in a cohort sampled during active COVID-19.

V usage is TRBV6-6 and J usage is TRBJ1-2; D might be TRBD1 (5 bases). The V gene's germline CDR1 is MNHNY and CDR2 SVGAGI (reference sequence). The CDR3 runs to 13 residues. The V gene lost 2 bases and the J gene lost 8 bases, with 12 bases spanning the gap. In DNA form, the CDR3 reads TGTGCCAGCAGTTACGGCGGGGGTAGGGGCTACACCTTC. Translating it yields CASSYGGGRGYTF.

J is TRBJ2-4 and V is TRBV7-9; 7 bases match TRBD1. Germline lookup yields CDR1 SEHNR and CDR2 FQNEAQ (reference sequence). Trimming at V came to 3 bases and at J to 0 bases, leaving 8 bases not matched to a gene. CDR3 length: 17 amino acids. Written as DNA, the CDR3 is TGTGCCAGCAGCTTGACAGGGTCGGCCCTAGCCAAAAACATTCAGTACTTC. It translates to CASSLTGSALAKNIQYF.

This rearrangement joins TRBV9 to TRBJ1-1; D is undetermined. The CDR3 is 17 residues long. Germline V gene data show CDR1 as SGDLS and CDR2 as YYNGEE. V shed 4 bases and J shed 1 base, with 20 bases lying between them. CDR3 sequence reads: CASSSGPSSRGNTEAFF. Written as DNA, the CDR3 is TGTGCCAGCAGCTCAGGACCCTCTAGTCGGGGGAACACTGAAGCTTTCTTT.

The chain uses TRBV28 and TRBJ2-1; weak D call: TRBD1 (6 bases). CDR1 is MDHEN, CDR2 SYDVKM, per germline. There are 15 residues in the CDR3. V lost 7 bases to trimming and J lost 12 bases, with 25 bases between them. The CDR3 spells CASTLPAGAQSGQFF. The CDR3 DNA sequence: TGTGCCAGCACCCTCCCGGCAGGGGCTCAGTCTGGGCAGTTCTTC.

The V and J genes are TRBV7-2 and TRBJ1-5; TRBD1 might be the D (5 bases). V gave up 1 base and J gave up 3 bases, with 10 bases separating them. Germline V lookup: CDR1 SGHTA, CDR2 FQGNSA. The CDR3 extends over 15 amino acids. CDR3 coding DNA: TGTGCCAGCAGCTTAGTGTCAGGGAACAATCAGCCCCAGCATTTT. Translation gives CASSLVSGNNQPQHF.

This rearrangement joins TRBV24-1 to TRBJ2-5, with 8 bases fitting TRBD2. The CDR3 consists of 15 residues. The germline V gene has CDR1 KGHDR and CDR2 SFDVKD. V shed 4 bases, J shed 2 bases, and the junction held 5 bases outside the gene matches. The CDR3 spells CATSDQSGSQETQYF. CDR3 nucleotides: TGTGCCACCAGTGACCAAAGCGGGAGTCAAGAGACCCAGTACTTC.

Here the CDR3 reads CASSQFSGENEKLFF. The CDR3 DNA follows: TGTGCCAGCAGTCAATTCTCAGGGGAGAATGAAAAACTGTTTTTT. The chain has TRBV4-2 and TRBJ1-4; D might be TRBD1 (6 bases). The CDR3 length is 15 residues. CDR1 is LGHNA and CDR2 is YNFKEQ in the germline V gene. Trimming cost V 6 bases and J 5 bases, with 16 bases left between them.

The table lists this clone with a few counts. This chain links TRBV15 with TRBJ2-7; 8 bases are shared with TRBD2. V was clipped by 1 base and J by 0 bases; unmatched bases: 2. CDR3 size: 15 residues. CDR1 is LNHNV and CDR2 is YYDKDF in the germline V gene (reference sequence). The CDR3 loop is CATSRVGTSSYEQYF. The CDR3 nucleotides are TGTGCCACCAGCAGAGTCGGGACTAGCTCCTACGAGCAGTACTTC.

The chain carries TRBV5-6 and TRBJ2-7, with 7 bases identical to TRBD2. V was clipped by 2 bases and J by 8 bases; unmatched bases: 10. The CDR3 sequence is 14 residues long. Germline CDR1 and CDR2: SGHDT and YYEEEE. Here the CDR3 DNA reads TGTGCCAGCAGCTTTGGCCGGACTAGAGGCAAGCAGTACTTC. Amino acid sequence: CASSFGRTRGKQYF.

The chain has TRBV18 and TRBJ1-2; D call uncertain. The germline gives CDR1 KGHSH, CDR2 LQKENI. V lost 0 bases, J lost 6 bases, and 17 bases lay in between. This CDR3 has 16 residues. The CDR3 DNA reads TGTGCCAGCTCACCACCATACGCGGCCGTCTCCCATGGCTACACCTTC. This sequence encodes CASSPPYAAVSHGYTF.

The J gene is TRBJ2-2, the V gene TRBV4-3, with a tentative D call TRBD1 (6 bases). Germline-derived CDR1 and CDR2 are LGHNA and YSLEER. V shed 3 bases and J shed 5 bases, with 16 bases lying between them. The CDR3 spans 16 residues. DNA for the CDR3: TGCGCCAGCAGCCAGTTAACCGGACAGTCAACCGGGGAGCTGTTTTTT. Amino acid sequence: CASSQLTGQSTGELFF.

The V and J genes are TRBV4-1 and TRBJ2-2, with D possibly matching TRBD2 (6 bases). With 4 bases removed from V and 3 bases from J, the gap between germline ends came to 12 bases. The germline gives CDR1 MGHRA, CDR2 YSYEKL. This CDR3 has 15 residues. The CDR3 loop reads CASSRASADTGELFF. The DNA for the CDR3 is TGCGCCAGCAGCCGGGCTAGCGCCGACACCGGGGAGCTGTTTTTT.

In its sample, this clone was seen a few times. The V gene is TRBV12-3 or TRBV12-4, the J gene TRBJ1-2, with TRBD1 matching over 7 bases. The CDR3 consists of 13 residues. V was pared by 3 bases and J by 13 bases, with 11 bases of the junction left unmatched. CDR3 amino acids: CASSLTGNLGCTF. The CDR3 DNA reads TGTGCCAGCAGTTTGACAGGGAACTTGGGGTGCACCTTC.

The CDR3 coding sequence is TGTGCCAGCAGTCGAAGACAGGGATCCTACGAGCAGTACTTC. As protein: CASSRRQGSYEQYF. This sequence joins TRBV6-6 and TRBJ2-7; 7 nucleotides line up with TRBD1. The CDR3 runs to 14 residues. Germline-derived CDR1 and CDR2 are MNHNY and SVGAGI (reference sequence). With 5 bases clipped from V and 1 base from J, the junction kept 5 bases outside the gene matches.

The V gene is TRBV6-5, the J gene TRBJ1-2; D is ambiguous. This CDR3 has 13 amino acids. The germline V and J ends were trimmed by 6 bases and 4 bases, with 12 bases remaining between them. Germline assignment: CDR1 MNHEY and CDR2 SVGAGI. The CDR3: CASRSTVTYGYTF. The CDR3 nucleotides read TGTGCCAGCAGGAGTACAGTTACCTATGGCTACACCTTC.

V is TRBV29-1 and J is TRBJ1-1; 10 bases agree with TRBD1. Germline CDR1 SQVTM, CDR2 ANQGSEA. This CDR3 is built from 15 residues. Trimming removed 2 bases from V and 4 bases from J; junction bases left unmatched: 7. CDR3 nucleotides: TGCAGCGTTGAACGTGACAGGGGGCGAGGCACTGAAGCTTTCTTT. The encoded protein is CSVERDRGRGTEAFF.

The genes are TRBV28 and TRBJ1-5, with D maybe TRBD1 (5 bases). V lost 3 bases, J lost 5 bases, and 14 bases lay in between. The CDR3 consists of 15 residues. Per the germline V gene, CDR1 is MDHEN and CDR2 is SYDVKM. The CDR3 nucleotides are TGTGCCAGCAGTTTTTTTGGGGGGATCCATCAGCCCCAGCATTTT. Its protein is CASSFFGGIHQPQHF.

The CDR3 here is CASSMGGGSGSYNEQFF. The CDR3 DNA is TGCGCCAGCAGCATGGGAGGCGGGAGTGGGTCCTACAATGAGCAGTTCTTC. The V call is TRBV5-1, the J call TRBJ2-1; the match to TRBD2 covers 7 bases. CDR1 is SGHRS and CDR2 is YFSETQ in the germline V gene. CDR3 length: 17 amino acids. J was trimmed by 1 base and V by 4 bases; bases with no gene match: 11.

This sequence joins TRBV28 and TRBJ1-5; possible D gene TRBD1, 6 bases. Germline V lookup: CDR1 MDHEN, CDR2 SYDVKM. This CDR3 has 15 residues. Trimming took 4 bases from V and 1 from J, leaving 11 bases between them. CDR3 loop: CASSSPRGSNQPQHF. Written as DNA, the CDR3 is TGTGCCAGCAGTTCTCCCAGGGGAAGCAATCAGCCCCAGCATTTT. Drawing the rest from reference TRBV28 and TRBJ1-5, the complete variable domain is DVKVTQSSRYLVKRTGEKVFLECVQDMDHENMFWYRQDPGLGLRLIYFSYDVKMKEKGDIPEGYSVSREKKERFSLILESASTNQTSMYLCASSSPRGSNQPQHFGDGTRLSIL.

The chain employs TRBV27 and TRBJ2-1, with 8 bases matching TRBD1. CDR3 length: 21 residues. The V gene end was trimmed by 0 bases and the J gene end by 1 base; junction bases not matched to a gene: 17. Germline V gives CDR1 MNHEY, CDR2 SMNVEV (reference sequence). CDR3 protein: CASSLSRARRGLRLSYNEQFF. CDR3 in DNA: TGTGCCAGCAGTTTATCTAGGGCCCGCAGGGGGCTACGGTTGTCCTACAATGAGCAGTTCTTC.

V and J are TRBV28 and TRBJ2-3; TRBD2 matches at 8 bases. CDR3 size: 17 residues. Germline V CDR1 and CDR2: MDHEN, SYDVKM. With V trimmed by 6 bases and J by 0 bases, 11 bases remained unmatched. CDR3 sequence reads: CASSAGSSGSSTDTQYF. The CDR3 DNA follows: TGTGCCAGCAGCGCCGGTTCTAGCGGGTCGAGCACAGATACGCAGTATTTT.

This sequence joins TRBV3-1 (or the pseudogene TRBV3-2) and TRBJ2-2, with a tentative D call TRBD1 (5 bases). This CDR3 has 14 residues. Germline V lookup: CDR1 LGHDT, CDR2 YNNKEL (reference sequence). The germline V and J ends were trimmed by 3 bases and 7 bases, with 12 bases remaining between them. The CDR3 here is CASSQPQGIGELFF. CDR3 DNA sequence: TGTGCCAGCAGCCAGCCTCAGGGTATCGGGGAGCTGTTTTTT.

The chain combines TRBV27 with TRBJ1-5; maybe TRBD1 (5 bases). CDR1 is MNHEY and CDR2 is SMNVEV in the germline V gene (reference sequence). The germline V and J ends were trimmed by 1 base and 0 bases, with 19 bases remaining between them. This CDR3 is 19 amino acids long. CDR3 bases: TGTGCCAGCAGTTTATGGGTGGAGATAGGGGATTATAGCAATCAGCCCCAGCATTTT. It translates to CASSLWVEIGDYSNQPQHF.

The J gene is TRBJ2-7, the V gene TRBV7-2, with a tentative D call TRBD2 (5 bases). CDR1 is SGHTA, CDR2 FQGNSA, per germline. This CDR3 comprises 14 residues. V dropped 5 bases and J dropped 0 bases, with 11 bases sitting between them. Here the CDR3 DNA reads TGTGCCAGCAGCCGGGAACCTAGCTCCTACGAGCAGTACTTC. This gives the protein CASSREPSSYEQYF.

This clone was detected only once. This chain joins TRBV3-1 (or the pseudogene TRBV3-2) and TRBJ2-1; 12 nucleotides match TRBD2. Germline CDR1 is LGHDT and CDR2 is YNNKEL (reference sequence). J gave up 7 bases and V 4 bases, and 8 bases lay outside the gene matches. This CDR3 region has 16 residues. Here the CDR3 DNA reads TGTGCCAGCAGCCCCCACGGACTAGCGGGAAGGAATGAGCAGTTCTTC. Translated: CASSPHGLAGRNEQFF.

The CDR3 here is CASSEGAGGNTIYF. CDR3 in DNA: TGTGCCAGCAGTGAAGGGGCAGGTGGAAACACCATATATTTT. The rearrangement uses TRBV6-1 and TRBJ1-3; D is undetermined. V was cut by 1 base and J by 3 bases, with 7 bases left in between. There are 14 residues in the CDR3. The germline gives CDR1 MNHNS, CDR2 SASEGT.

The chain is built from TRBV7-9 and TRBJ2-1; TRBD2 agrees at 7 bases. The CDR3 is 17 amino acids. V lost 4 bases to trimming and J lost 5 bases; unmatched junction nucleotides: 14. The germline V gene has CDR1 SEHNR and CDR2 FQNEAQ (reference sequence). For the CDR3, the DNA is TGTGCCAGCAGCTCTCCCTCACGTCCGGGGGGTAACAATGAGCAGTTCTTC. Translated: CASSSPSRPGGNNEQFF.

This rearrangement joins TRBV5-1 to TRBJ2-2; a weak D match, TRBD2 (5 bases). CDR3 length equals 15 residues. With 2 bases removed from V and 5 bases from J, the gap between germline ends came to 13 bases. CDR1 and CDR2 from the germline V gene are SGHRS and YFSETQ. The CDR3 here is CASSFSGVGTGELFF. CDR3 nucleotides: TGCGCCAGCAGCTTCAGCGGCGTAGGGACCGGGGAGCTGTTTTTT. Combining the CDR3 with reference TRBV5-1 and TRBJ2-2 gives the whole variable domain KAGVTQTPRYLIKTRGQQVTLSCSPISGHRSVSWYQQTPGQGLQFLFEYFSETQRNKGNFPGRFSGRQFSNSRSEMNVSTLELGDSALYLCASSFSGVGTGELFFGEGSRLTVL.

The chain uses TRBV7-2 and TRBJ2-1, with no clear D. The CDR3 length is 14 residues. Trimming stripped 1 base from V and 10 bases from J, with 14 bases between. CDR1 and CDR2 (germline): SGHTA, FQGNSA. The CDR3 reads CASSLVTRSTEQFF. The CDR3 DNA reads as TGTGCCAGCAGCTTAGTAACCCGGTCAACGGAGCAGTTCTTC.